This TCR beta chain originates from a study of beta chain features in type 1 diabetes. Whole-study results and caveats: Because the template was cDNA, high-expressing cells might be over-represented. Among type 1 diabetes patients, VDJ junctions had fewer insertions and more deletions. Moderate but significant shortening of TCRB CDR3s was recorded in all four CD4+ subsets from Type 1 diabetes patients. Whether HLA type influences TCRB rearrangement remained unresolved here.

Trimming cost V 4 bases and J 6 bases, with 10 bases left between them. Per the germline V gene, CDR1 is SGHAT and CDR2 is FQNNGV. The CDR3 spans 13 residues. In its sample, this clone was seen a few times. As yet, its antigen is unknown. As every portion of the isolated RNA was reverse transcribed, the sequencing read expressed TCRB transcripts. This table comes from immunoSEQ multiplex PCR, and its TCRdb copy is limited to in-frame clones, with some not included. This table holds 300,000 to 400,000 clones, 8% to 10% found once. This TCR was sampled from a man aged 30 to 45 with type 1 diabetes. The chain links TRBV11-2 to TRBJ2-4; a weak D match, TRBD1 (6 bases). Input material: central memory CD4+ T cells from blood. CDR3 coding DNA: TGTGCCAGCAGCTCCGGACAGAGAAACATTCAGTACTTC. It encodes CASSSGQRNIQYF.